The present T cell receptor (beta chain) was sequenced within a study of cytotoxic CD8 clonotypes in ibrutinib-treated CLL. Repertoires were generated with immunoSEQ multiplex PCR, while TCRdb's copy carries only in-frame clones and drops some. Of 130,000 or so clones in the sample, approximately 75% are singletons; the top ten hold 25% to 30%. The sample holds many counts of this clone. The length of the CDR3 is 13 residues. Germline values: CDR1 SNHLY, CDR2 FYNNEI. V was clipped by 1 base and J by 8 bases, with 8 bases between them. The source of this sequence is a human donor with chronic lymphocytic leukemia. The J gene is TRBJ1-4, the V gene TRBV2; D is unresolved. Here the sequenced sample was PBMCs, taken after 12 months of ibrutinib treatment. CDR3 region: CASSEGGSEKLFF. The CDR3 DNA reads TGTGCCAGCAGTGAAGGGGGATCCGAAAAACTGTTTTTT.